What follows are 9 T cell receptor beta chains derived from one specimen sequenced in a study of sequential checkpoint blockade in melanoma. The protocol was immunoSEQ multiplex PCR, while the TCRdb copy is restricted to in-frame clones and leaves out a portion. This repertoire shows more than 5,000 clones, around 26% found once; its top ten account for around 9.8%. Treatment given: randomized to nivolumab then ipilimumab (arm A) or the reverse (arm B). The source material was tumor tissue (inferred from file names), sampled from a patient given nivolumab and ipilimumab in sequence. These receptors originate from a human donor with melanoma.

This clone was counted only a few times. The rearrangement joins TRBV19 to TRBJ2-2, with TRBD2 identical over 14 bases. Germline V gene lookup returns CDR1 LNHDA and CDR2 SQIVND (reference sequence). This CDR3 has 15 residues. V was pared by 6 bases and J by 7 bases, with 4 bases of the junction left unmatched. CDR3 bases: TGTGCCAGTAGGGGACTAGCGGGAGTGCGCGGGGAGCTGTTTTTT. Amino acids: CASRGLAGVRGELFF.

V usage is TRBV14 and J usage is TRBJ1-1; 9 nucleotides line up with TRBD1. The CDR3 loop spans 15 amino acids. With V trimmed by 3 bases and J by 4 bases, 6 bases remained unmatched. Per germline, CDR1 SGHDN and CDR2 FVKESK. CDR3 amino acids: CASSQRTGVGTEAFF. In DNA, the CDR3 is TGTGCCAGCAGCCAGAGGACAGGGGTGGGCACTGAAGCTTTCTTT. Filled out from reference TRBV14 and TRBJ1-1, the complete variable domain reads EAGVTQFPSHSVIEKGQTVTLRCDPISGHDNLYWYRRVMGKEIKFLLHFVKESKQDESGMPNNRFLAERTGGTYSTLKVQPAELEDSGVYFCASSQRTGVGTEAFFGQGTRLTVV.

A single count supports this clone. CDR3 in DNA: TGTGCCAGTAGTATAATGGGGGTGGACACTGAAGCTTTCTTT. This sequence encodes CASSIMGVDTEAFF. This sequence joins TRBV19 and TRBJ1-1; D is perhaps TRBD1 (5 bases). Trimming left V 2 bases short and J 3 bases short, with 10 bases between. The CDR3 covers 14 residues. Germline assignment: CDR1 LNHDA and CDR2 SQIVND (reference sequence).

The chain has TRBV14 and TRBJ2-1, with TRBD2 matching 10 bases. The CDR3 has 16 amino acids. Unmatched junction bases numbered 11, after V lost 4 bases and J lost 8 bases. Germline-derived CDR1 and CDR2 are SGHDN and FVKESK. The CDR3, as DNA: TGTGCCAGCAGCCCCCTCTCTAGCGGGAGTAGGGATGAGCAGTTCTTC. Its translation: CASSPLSSGSRDEQFF.

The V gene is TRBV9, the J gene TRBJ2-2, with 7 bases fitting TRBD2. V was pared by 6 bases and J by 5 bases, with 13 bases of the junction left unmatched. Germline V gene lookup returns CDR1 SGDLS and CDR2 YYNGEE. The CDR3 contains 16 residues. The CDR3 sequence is CASNRGGTQLTGELFF. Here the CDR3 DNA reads TGTGCCAGCAACCGGGGAGGGACGCAGTTAACCGGGGAGCTGTTTTTT.

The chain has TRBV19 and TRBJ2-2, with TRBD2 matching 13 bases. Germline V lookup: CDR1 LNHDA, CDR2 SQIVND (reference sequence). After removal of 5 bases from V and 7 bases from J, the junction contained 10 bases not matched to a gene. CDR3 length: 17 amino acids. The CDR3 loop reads CASSVGTSGNLVGELFF. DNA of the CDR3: TGTGCCAGTAGTGTGGGGACTAGCGGGAACTTGGTCGGGGAGCTGTTTTTT.

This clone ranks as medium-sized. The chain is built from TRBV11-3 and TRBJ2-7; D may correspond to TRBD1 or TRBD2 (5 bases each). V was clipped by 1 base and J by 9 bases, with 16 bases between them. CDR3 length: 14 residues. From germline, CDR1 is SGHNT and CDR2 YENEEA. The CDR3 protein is CASSLGGERIGQYF. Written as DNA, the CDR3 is TGTGCCAGCAGCTTAGGAGGGGAAAGGATAGGGCAGTACTTC.

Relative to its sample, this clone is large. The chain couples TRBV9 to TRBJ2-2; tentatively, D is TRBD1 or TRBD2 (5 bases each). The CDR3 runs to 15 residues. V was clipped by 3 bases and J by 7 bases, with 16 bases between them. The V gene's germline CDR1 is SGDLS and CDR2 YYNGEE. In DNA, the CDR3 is TGTGCCAGCAGCGCCGGGGAAGGGGTGGTCGGGGAGCTGTTTTTT. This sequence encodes CASSAGEGVVGELFF. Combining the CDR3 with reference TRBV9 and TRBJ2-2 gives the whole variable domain DSGVTQTPKHLITATGQRVTLRCSPRSGDLSVYWYQQSLDQGLQFLIQYYNGEERAKGNILERFSAQQFPDLHSELNLSSLELGDSALYFCASSAGEGVVGELFFGEGSRLTVL.

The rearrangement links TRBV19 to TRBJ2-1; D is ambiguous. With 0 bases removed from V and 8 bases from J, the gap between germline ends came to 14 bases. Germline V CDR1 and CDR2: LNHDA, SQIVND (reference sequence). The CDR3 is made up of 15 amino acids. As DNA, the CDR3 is TGTGCCAGTAGTATAGATCGTCGTCGTAGGGATGAGCAGTTCTTC. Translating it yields CASSIDRRRRDEQFF.